The subject of this entry is one TCR beta chain. Its antigen is not identified. The record originates from a study of shared clonotypes between healthy human individuals. The study's findings and limits: Among non-shared clonotypes, generation probabilities were lower than among those shared by all four donors. Naive subsets usually exceeded memory subsets in estimated richness. Though the depth was large, rarefaction showed that sorted-subset sequencing was incomplete.

Assay used: immunoSEQ multiplex PCR; TCRdb lists only in-frame clones, some missing. Counted here are roughly 1,600,000 clones, 98% to 99% occurring once; the ten biggest clones make up 0.3% to 0.45%. Negatively enriched CD4+ T cells were divided by CD45RA into naive and memory. The CDR3 loop spans 17 amino acids. V lost 1 base, J lost 5 bases, and 20 bases lay in between. Germline V lookup: CDR1 SGHDN, CDR2 FVKESK. The TCR originated in a man between 25 and 39 years old in good health. Sequencing input: naive CD4+ T cells sorted from blood. Regarding subset: CD45RA+ positively selected. The chain recombines TRBV14 with TRBJ1-2, with D unclear. CDR3 sequence reads: CASSQVGTPAPLYGYTF. In DNA, the CDR3 is TGTGCCAGCAGCCAAGTCGGAACCCCTGCGCCCTTATATGGCTACACCTTC.